Listed here are 26 T cell receptor beta chains from one sample, sequenced in a study of neurological immune-mediated disorders. TCRdb reprocessed the 5' RACE reads via MiXCR and lists one record per CDR3 protein. The sample gives 80,000 to 85,000 distinct CDR3 sequences, about 2.5% of which show up once; roughly 1.1% is in the top ten. Input material: PBMCs. Every receptor here comes from a woman between 25 and 40 years old with multiple sclerosis.

This clonotype has at least ten counts. This chain connects TRBV5-1 to TRBJ1-2, with 9 bases lining up with TRBD1. The CDR3 runs 14 residues. Looked up from germline, CDR1 is SGHRS and CDR2 is YFSETQ. V shed 4 bases and J 3 bases; nucleotides not matched to a gene: 4. This chain's CDR3 is CASSLRTGDYGYTF. The CDR3 DNA is TGCGCCAGCAGCCTAAGGACAGGGGACTATGGCTACACCTTC.

This clonotype has at least ten counts. The chain carries TRBV12-3 or TRBV12-4 and TRBJ2-7, with 10 bases matching TRBD1. The V segment lost 4 bases and the J segment 5 bases; nucleotides outside the gene matches: 5. The CDR3 runs 14 residues. The CDR3 region is CASSSDRGRNEQYF. DNA of the CDR3: TGTGCCAGCAGTTCCGACAGGGGGCGAAACGAGCAGTACTTC.

This clonotype was seen at least ten times. V gene TRBV6-2 or TRBV6-3 combines with J gene TRBJ1-2; TRBD1 might be the D (5 bases). The CDR3 loop spans 16 amino acids. Trimming took 2 bases from V and 6 from J, leaving 19 bases between them. Germline-derived CDR1 and CDR2 are MNHEY and SVGEGT. CDR3 sequence: CASSYMRDLPTDGYTF. In DNA form, the CDR3 reads TGTGCCAGCAGTTACATGAGGGACCTCCCAACGGATGGCTACACCTTC.

The sample holds many counts of this clonotype. The gene calls are TRBV20-1 and TRBJ2-7, with a weak D call TRBD2 (6 bases). The germline V gene has CDR1 DFQATT and CDR2 SNEGSKA (reference sequence). The CDR3 runs 14 residues. With 1 base removed from V and 1 base from J, the gap between germline ends came to 11 bases. CDR3 coding DNA: TGCAGTGCTAGAGTACTAGCTTCTTCCTACGAGCAGTACTTC. Amino acid sequence: CSARVLASSYEQYF.

This clonotype appeared a few times. The chain couples TRBV5-6 to TRBJ1-5; TRBD1 matches at 8 bases. V was clipped by 2 bases and J by 7 bases; unmatched bases: 5. Germline values: CDR1 SGHDT, CDR2 YYEEEE. The CDR3 consists of 14 residues. CDR3 protein: CASSLQGVKQPQHF. The DNA for the CDR3 is TGTGCCAGCAGCTTACAGGGGGTAAAACAGCCCCAGCATTTT.

There are many counts of this clonotype. The chain couples TRBV19 to TRBJ1-1, with unresolved D. Germline V gene data show CDR1 as LNHDA and CDR2 as SQIVND (reference sequence). The germline V and J ends were trimmed by 7 bases and 0 bases, with 9 bases remaining between them. This CDR3 has 13 amino acids. The chain's CDR3 is CASTPLLNTEAFF. In nucleotides, the CDR3 is TGTGCCAGTACCCCTCTGTTGAACACTGAAGCTTTCTTT.

Remarks on this clonotype: Germline and junction disagree at one end, which may indicate a read error. The chain combines TRBV5-5 with TRBJ2-5, with a weak D call TRBD2 (5 bases). CDR1 and CDR2 (germline): SGHKS, YYEKEE (reference sequence). The CDR3 has 14 amino acids. CDR3 region: CASSPASGGETKYF. The DNA of the CDR3 is TGTGCCAGCAGCCCCGCTTCGGGTGGGGAGACCAAGTACTTC. The full variable domain, with the rest looked up from reference TRBV5-5 and TRBJ2-5, is DAGVTQSPTHLIKTRGQQVTLRCSPISGHKSVSWYQQVLGQGPQFIFQYYEKEERGRGNFPDRFSARQFPNYSSELNVNALLLGDSALYLCASSPASGGETKYFGPGTRLLVL.

This clonotype was found many times. The J gene is TRBJ2-2, the V gene TRBV15, with 10 bases lining up with TRBD2. With 1 base clipped from V and 5 bases from J, the junction kept 4 bases outside the gene matches. The germline CDR1 and CDR2 sequences are LNHNV and YYDKDF (reference sequence). The length of the CDR3 is 16 residues. DNA for the CDR3: TGTGCCACCAGCAGAGTGCCTAGCGGGAGTACCGGGGAGCTGTTTTTT. It encodes CATSRVPSGSTGELFF.

This clonotype was counted many times. CDR3 loop: CASSWTDRQETQYF. The DNA of the CDR3 is TGTGCCAGCAGTTGGACAGATCGTCAAGAGACCCAGTACTTC. V is TRBV12-3 or TRBV12-4 and J is TRBJ2-5, with D possibly TRBD1 on 6 matching bases. CDR3 length equals 14 residues. The V gene lost 4 bases and the J gene lost 2 bases, with 11 bases spanning the gap.

This clonotype has at least ten counts. The genes are TRBV19 and TRBJ2-1, with D tentatively TRBD2 (6 bases). The CDR3 is made up of 15 amino acids. Germline assignment: CDR1 LNHDA and CDR2 SQIVND (reference sequence). V lost 3 bases and J 9 bases, leaving 18 bases between the germline ends. DNA for the CDR3: TGTGCCAGTAGTATGGGAGGTTCCCCCTCCACTGAGCAGTTCTTC. Its protein product is CASSMGGSPSTEQFF.

The table lists this clonotype with many counts. The gene calls are TRBV11-2 and TRBJ2-3, with no clear D. The V end was cut by 5 bases, the J end by 2 bases, with 8 bases between. In germline, CDR1 is SGHAT, CDR2 FQNNGV. This CDR3 comprises 13 residues. In DNA, the CDR3 is TGTGCCAGCAGCCGGGTTTACACAGATACGCAGTATTTT. Protein: CASSRVYTDTQYF.

This clonotype has a count of ten or more. V and J are TRBV7-8 and TRBJ2-4; D remains unclear. The CDR3 extends over 16 amino acids. Germline V gene lookup returns CDR1 SGHVS and CDR2 FQNEAQ. Trimming shortened V by 0 bases and J by 0 bases, and 9 bases separated the two germline ends. The CDR3 sequence: CASSLASVGAKNIQYF. In DNA form, the CDR3 reads TGTGCCAGCAGCTTAGCGTCCGTGGGAGCCAAAAACATTCAGTACTTC.

The sample holds many counts of this clonotype. The rearrangement uses TRBV7-9 and TRBJ2-2; 10 bases agree with TRBD2. The CDR3 length is 17 residues. J gave up 6 bases and V 1 base, and 8 bases lay outside the gene matches. The germline V gene encodes CDR1 SEHNR and CDR2 FQNEAQ (reference sequence). DNA for the CDR3: TGTGCCAGCAGCTTAGAGGCTAGCGGGAGCCCTGCCGGGGAGCTGTTTTTT. Translation: CASSLEASGSPAGELFF. Full variable domain (remainder filled in from reference TRBV7-9 and TRBJ2-2): DTGVSQNPRHKITKRGQNVTFRCDPISEHNRLYWYRQTLGQGPEFLTYFQNEAQLEKSRLLSDRFSAERPKGSFSTLEIQRTEQGDSAMYLCASSLEASGSPAGELFFGEGSRLTVL.

This clonotype occurred a few times. A much larger clone lies a single base off, so this may be a read error. J is TRBJ1-5 and V is TRBV20-1; D call uncertain. V was trimmed by 5 bases and J by 3 bases, leaving 14 bases between them. CDR1 and CDR2 from the germline V gene are DFQATT and SNEGSKA (reference sequence). This CDR3 has 14 amino acids. CDR3 coding DNA: TGCAGTGCTCACATGCCCGGACCCAATCAGCCCCAGCATTTT. Its protein product is CSAHMPGPNQPQHF.

This clonotype was seen ten or more times. The CDR3 loop reads CAISESPTGVLTEAFF. In DNA form, the CDR3 reads TGTGCCATCAGTGAGTCCCCGACAGGGGTTCTGACTGAAGCTTTCTTT. The chain couples TRBV10-3 to TRBJ1-1; TRBD1 matches at 8 bases. The CDR3 contains 16 residues. The germline V gene has CDR1 ENHRY and CDR2 SYGVKD. Trimming removed 0 bases from V and 5 bases from J; junction bases left unmatched: 8.

The sample holds many counts of this clonotype. The rearrangement links TRBV28 to TRBJ2-5; 11 nucleotides align to TRBD2. The V gene end was trimmed by 5 bases and the J gene end by 1 base; junction bases not matched to a gene: 6. Per germline, CDR1 MDHEN and CDR2 SYDVKM. The CDR3 loop spans 16 amino acids. The CDR3 is CASSLGGLAVQETQYF. The CDR3 coding sequence is TGTGCCAGCAGTCTAGGGGGACTAGCGGTCCAAGAGACCCAGTACTTC. Looking up the rest from reference TRBV28 and TRBJ2-5 gives the full variable domain: DVKVTQSSRYLVKRTGEKVFLECVQDMDHENMFWYRQDPGLGLRLIYFSYDVKMKEKGDIPEGYSVSREKKERFSLILESASTNQTSMYLCASSLGGLAVQETQYFGPGTRLLVL.

This clonotype was detected many times. The chain employs TRBV27 and TRBJ1-5; D remains ambiguous. The V gene lost 5 bases and the J gene lost 2 bases, with 10 bases spanning the gap. The germline gives CDR1 MNHEY, CDR2 SMNVEV (reference sequence). The CDR3 totals 14 residues. CDR3 in DNA: TGTGCCAGCAGTCCGCGGATGGGCAATCAGCCCCAGCATTTT. Amino acid sequence: CASSPRMGNQPQHF.

At least ten counts were recorded for this clonotype. V and J are TRBV15 and TRBJ2-7, with a possible D match to TRBD2 (5 bases). V was trimmed by 5 bases and J by 1 base, leaving 12 bases between them. Germline CDR1 reads LNHNV; CDR2 reads YYDKDF (reference sequence). CDR3 length equals 14 residues. CDR3 amino acids: CATSGSEVSYEQYF. The DNA for the CDR3 is TGTGCCACCAGCGGGTCGGAGGTATCCTACGAGCAGTACTTC.

This clonotype was found many times. V gene TRBV6-1 combines with J gene TRBJ1-6; D uncertain. The V end was cut by 2 bases, the J end by 7 bases, with 6 bases between. The CDR3 covers 13 residues. The germline V gene encodes CDR1 MNHNS and CDR2 SASEGT. CDR3 nucleotides: TGTGCCAGCAGTGAACAGGAGAATTCACCCCTCCACTTT. It encodes CASSEQENSPLHF.

This clonotype was counted ten times or more. The chain is built from TRBV10-3 and TRBJ2-7; TRBD1 might be the D (5 bases). This CDR3 contains 12 residues. CDR1 is ENHRY and CDR2 is SYGVKD in the germline V gene. Trimming removed 5 bases at V and 7 bases at J, with 12 bases between. DNA of the CDR3: TGTGCCATCAGTCGCAGGGTTCAAGAGCAGTACTTC. Translating gives CAISRRVQEQYF.

This clonotype was recorded many times. The chain couples TRBV20-1 to TRBJ1-1; 7 positions agree with TRBD1. Per the germline V gene, CDR1 is DFQATT and CDR2 is SNEGSKA (reference sequence). J was trimmed by 3 bases and V by 0 bases; bases with no gene match: 4. The length of the CDR3 is 14 residues. This CDR3 reads CSARDPDRYTEAFF. In nucleotides, the CDR3 is TGCAGTGCTAGAGATCCGGACAGGTACACTGAAGCTTTCTTT.

This clonotype was seen at least ten times. The rearrangement uses TRBV20-1 and TRBJ2-1, with 13 bases fitting TRBD2. The CDR3 is 13 amino acids. Looked up from germline, CDR1 is DFQATT and CDR2 is SNEGSKA (reference sequence). V dropped 8 bases and J dropped 5; count of bases not matched to a gene: 3. The CDR3 protein is CSSGLAGNNEQFF. In DNA form, the CDR3 reads TGCAGTTCGGGACTAGCGGGGAACAATGAGCAGTTCTTC.

In its sample, this clonotype was seen many times. V gene TRBV6-6 combines with J gene TRBJ2-4, with 13 nucleotides matching TRBD2. From germline, CDR1 is MNHNY and CDR2 SVGAGI (reference sequence). This CDR3 region has 18 residues. With V trimmed by 6 bases and J by 4 bases, 12 bases remained unmatched. For the CDR3, the DNA is TGTGCCAGCAGCCCCGGACTAGCGGGAGATCAGTCTAAAAACATTCAGTACTTC. Protein sequence: CASSPGLAGDQSKNIQYF.

This clonotype was observed at least ten times. The gene calls are TRBV12-3 or TRBV12-4 and TRBJ2-5; TRBD1 matches at 7 bases. The length of the CDR3 is 16 residues. The V segment lost 3 bases and the J segment 2 bases; nucleotides outside the gene matches: 9. Here the CDR3 DNA reads TGTGCCAGCAGTTTTGGCCCCGGGACAGCTCAAGAGACCCAGTACTTC. Its protein product is CASSFGPGTAQETQYF.

This clonotype was seen ten or more times. The rearrangement uses TRBV27 and TRBJ2-1; TRBD2 matches 7 bases. There are 17 residues in the CDR3. V was pared by 5 bases and J by 5 bases, with 15 bases of the junction left unmatched. Looked up from germline, CDR1 is MNHEY and CDR2 is SMNVEV (reference sequence). In DNA, the CDR3 is TGTGCCAGCAGTCCAACCCAAACTAGCGTCGAGGACAATGAGCAGTTCTTC. It codes for CASSPTQTSVEDNEQFF.

This clonotype was seen at least ten times. V is TRBV29-1 and J is TRBJ2-5; TRBD2 is a possible D gene (6 bases). The V and J ends lost 7 bases and 0 bases respectively, with 24 bases between them. Germline values: CDR1 SQVTM, CDR2 ANQGSEA. The CDR3 is 17 amino acids. The CDR3 DNA is TGCAGCGCGGCCGCTTATACTAGCAAGTGGGACCAAGAGACCCAGTACTTC. Amino acid sequence: CSAAAYTSKWDQETQYF.